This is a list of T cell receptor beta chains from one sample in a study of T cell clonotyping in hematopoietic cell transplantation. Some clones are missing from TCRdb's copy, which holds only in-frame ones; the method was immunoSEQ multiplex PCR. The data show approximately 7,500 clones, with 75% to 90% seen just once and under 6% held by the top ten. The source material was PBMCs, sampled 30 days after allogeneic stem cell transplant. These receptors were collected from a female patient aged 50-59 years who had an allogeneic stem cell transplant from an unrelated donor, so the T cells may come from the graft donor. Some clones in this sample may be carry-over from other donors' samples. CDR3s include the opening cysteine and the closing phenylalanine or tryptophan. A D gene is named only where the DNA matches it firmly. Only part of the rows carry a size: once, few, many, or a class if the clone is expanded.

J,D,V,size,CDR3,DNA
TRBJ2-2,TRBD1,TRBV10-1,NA,CASKQGATGELFF,TGCGCCAGCAAACAGGGGGCCACCGGGGAGCTGTTTTTT
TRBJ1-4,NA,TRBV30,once,CAWREGWIGEKLFF,TGTGCCTGGAGGGAGGGGTGGATAGGTGAAAAACTGTTTTTT
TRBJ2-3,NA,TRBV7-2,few,CASSFRDPNTDTQYF,TGTGCCAGCAGCTTCCGGGACCCAAACACAGATACGCAGTATTTT
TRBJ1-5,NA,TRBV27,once,CASSREGASNQPQHF,TGTGCCAGCAGTAGGGAGGGTGCTAGCAATCAGCCCCAGCATTTT
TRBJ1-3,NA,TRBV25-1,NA,CASTPGDTIYF,TGTGCCAGCACCCCAGGGGACACCATATATTTT
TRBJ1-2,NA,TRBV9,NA,CASSVEIQDYGYTF,TGTGCCAGCAGCGTAGAGATACAGGACTATGGCTACACCTTC
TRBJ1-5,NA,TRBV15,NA,CATSRDGVGEDQPQHF,TGTGCCACCAGCAGAGATGGGGTAGGGGAGGATCAGCCCCAGCATTTT
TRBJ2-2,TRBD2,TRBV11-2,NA,CASSRGEVWTGELFF,TGTGCCAGCAGCCGGGGGGAGGTTTGGACCGGGGAGCTGTTTTTT
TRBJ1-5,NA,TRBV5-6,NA,CASSTGWGNSNQPQHF,TGTGCCAGCAGCACAGGTTGGGGTAATAGCAATCAGCCCCAGCATTTT
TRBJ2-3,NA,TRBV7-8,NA,CASSPPRADTQYF,TGTGCCAGCAGCCCCCCGCGAGCAGATACGCAGTATTTT
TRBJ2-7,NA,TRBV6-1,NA,CASSAREPYEQYF,TGTGCCAGCAGTGCTAGGGAACCCTACGAGCAGTACTTC
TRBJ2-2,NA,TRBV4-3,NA,CASSRFGRETTLGAGELFF,TGCGCCAGCAGCCGGTTCGGCCGGGAGACTACCTTGGGAGCCGGGGAGCTGTTTTTT
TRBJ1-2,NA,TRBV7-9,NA,CASSPLYGAGYGYTF,TGTGCCAGCAGCCCACTCTATGGGGCGGGCTATGGCTACACCTTC
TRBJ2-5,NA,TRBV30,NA,CAWTSVETQYF,TGTGCCTGGACTAGCGTAGAGACCCAGTACTTC
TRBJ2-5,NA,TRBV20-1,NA,CGPLRGETQYF,TGCGGGCCTCTAAGGGGGGAGACCCAGTACTTC
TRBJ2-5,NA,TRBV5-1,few,CASSYRDQQETQYF,TGCGCCAGCAGCTACCGGGACCAACAAGAGACCCAGTACTTC
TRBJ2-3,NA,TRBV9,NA,CASSVVSTDTQYF,TGTGCCAGCAGCGTAGTGAGCACAGATACGCAGTATTTT
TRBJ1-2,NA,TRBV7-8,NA,CASSLGLRNGYTF,TGTGCCAGCAGCTTGGGACTGAGGAATGGCTACACCTTC
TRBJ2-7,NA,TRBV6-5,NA,CASSYQPDARVEQYF,TGTGCCAGCAGTTATCAACCCGACGCCCGGGTCGAGCAGTACTTC
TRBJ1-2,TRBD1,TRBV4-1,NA,CASSQGPTGYYGYTF,TGCGCCAGCAGCCAAGGTCCGACAGGGTACTATGGCTACACCTTC
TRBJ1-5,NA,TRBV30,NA,CAWADVWGPQHF,TGTGCCTGGGCGGACGTTTGGGGGCCCCAGCATTTT
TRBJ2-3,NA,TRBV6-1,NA,CASLDGTDTQYF,TGTGCCAGCTTGGACGGCACAGATACGCAGTATTTT
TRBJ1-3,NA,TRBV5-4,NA,CASSSSSGPGNTIYF,TGTGCCAGCAGCTCCTCAAGTGGGCCTGGAAACACCATATATTTT
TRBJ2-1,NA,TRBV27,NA,CASSLWNEQFF,TGTGCCAGCAGTTTATGGAATGAGCAGTTCTTC
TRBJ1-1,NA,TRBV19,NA,CASSHRAQGTEAFF,TGTGCCAGTAGTCATAGGGCCCAGGGCACTGAAGCTTTCTTT
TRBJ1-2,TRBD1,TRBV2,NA,CASRGQVANYGYTF,TGTGCCAGCAGAGGACAGGTAGCTAACTATGGCTACACCTTC
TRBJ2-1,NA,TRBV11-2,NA,CASSSNGVLNEQFF,TGTGCCAGCAGCTCTAACGGGGTACTCAATGAGCAGTTCTTC
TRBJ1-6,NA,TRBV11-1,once,CASSLDGGMRVYSPLHF,TGTGCCAGCAGCTTAGACGGCGGGATGAGGGTTTATTCACCCCTCCACTTT
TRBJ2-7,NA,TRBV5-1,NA,CASSGGTDSSYEQYF,TGCGCCAGCAGCGGGGGGACAGATTCCTCCTACGAGCAGTACTTC
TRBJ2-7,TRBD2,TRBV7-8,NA,CASSLGLAGVFSYEQYF,TGTGCCAGCAGCTTAGGACTAGCGGGAGTGTTTAGTTACGAGCAGTACTTC
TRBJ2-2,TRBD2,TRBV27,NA,CASSLLAGGPKVGELFF,TGTGCCAGCAGTTTGCTAGCGGGAGGGCCTAAGGTCGGGGAGCTGTTTTTT